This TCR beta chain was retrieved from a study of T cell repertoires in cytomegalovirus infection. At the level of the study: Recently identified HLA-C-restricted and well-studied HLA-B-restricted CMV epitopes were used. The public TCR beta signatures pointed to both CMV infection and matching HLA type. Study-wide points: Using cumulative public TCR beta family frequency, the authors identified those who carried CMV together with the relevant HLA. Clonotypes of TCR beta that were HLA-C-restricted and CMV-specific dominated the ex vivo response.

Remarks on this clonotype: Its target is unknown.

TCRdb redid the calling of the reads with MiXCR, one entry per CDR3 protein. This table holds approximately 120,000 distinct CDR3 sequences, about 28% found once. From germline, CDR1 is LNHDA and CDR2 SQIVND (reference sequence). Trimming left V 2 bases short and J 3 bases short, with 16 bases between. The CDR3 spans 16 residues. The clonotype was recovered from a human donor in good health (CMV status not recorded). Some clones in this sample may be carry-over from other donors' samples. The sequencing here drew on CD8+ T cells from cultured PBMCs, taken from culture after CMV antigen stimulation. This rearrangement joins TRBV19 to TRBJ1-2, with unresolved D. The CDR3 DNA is TGTGCCAGTAGTATATACACGGGGAGGTTCGACTATGGCTACACCTTC. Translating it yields CASSIYTGRFDYGYTF.